These 21 T cell receptor beta chains originate from one sample sequenced in a study of shared clonotypes between healthy human individuals. The naive CD8 fraction comprised CD45RO-negative cells positively selected for CCR7 and excluded terminally differentiated effector memory CD45RA+ cells. Assay used: immunoSEQ multiplex PCR; TCRdb lists only in-frame clones, some missing. The sample lists around 640,000 clones, 96% occurring once. Input material: naive CD8+ T cells sorted from blood. All receptors derive from a woman aged 30 to 39 in good health.

The chain joins TRBV29-1 to TRBJ2-5, with 9 bases aligning to TRBD2. The germline gives CDR1 SQVTM, CDR2 ANQGSEA. With 4 bases clipped from V and 1 base from J, the junction kept 16 bases outside the gene matches. There are 18 residues in the CDR3. CDR3 region: CSVGREAGSGRLQETQYF. Here the CDR3 DNA reads TGCAGCGTTGGCCGAGAAGCTGGTAGCGGGAGACTCCAAGAGACCCAGTACTTC.

Worth noting for this clone: In the same sample, other DNA sequences code for this CDR3. Written as DNA, the CDR3 is TGTGCCAGCAGCGTTGGGGGGCGTACTGAAGCTTTCTTT. It specifies CASSVGGRTEAFF. The rearrangement links TRBV9 to TRBJ1-1; a weak D match, TRBD1 (6 bases). V dropped 2 bases and J dropped 5 bases, with 10 bases sitting between them. Germline lookup yields CDR1 SGDLS and CDR2 YYNGEE. CDR3 length: 13 amino acids.

The chain uses TRBV21-1 and TRBJ1-5; TRBD1, the table's D call, lacks a check against the DNA. TRBV21-1 is shown as a pseudogene. This CDR3 is 15 amino acids long. CDR3 residues: CASILTGDTNQPQHF. In nucleotides, the CDR3 is TGTGCCAGCATTCTTACAGGGGATACAAATCAGCCCCAGCATTTT.

The rearrangement links TRBV7-9 to TRBJ1-3, with D possibly TRBD1 on 6 matching bases. The V gene lost 5 bases and the J gene lost 1 base, with 9 bases spanning the gap. There are 14 residues in the CDR3. Per germline, CDR1 SEHNR and CDR2 FQNEAQ (reference sequence). In DNA, the CDR3 is TGTGCCAGCAGCAAACAGGGTTCTGGAAACACCATATATTTT. It yields the protein CASSKQGSGNTIYF.

The chain links TRBV11-2 to TRBJ2-5; TRBD2 matches 13 bases. The end of the DNA fits TRBJ2-7 better, so the J call may be wrong. Germline-derived CDR1 and CDR2 are SGHAT and FQNNGV. This CDR3 has 14 residues. The CDR3 sequence: CATRLAGGSYEQYF. For the CDR3, the DNA is TGTGCCACCCGACTAGCGGGAGGCTCCTACGAGCAGTACTTC.

CDR3: CASSLYGDTGLSYEQYF. For the CDR3, the DNA is TGTGCCAGCAGCTTATACGGGGACACGGGGTTGTCCTACGAGCAGTACTTC. The chain carries TRBV11-1 and TRBJ2-7, with D perhaps TRBD1 (6 bases). Trimming removed 2 bases at V and 1 base at J, with 18 bases between. The germline gives CDR1 SGHAT, CDR2 FQDESV (reference sequence). This CDR3 has 17 amino acids.

The chain links TRBV6-5 to TRBJ2-1; 8 nucleotides agree with TRBD2. There are 16 residues in the CDR3. CDR1 and CDR2 (germline): MNHEY, SVGAGI. V shed 0 bases and J 0 bases; nucleotides not matched to a gene: 1. The CDR3 spells CASSYSAGGSYNEQFF. CDR3 bases: TGTGCCAGCAGTTACTCCGCGGGGGGCTCCTACAATGAGCAGTTCTTC.

V gene TRBV12-1 combines with J gene TRBJ1-1. TRBV12-1 counts as a pseudogene. The CDR3 extends over 14 amino acids. This CDR3 is CASSVPGLNTEAFF. Written as DNA, the CDR3 is TGTGCCAGCAGCGTTCCGGGACTGAACACTGAAGCTTTCTTT.

This rearrangement joins TRBV2 to TRBJ2-7, with D unresolved. In germline, CDR1 is SNHLY, CDR2 FYNNEI. The CDR3 runs to 12 residues. Trimming removed 6 bases from V and 6 bases from J, with 12 bases in between. The CDR3 nucleotides read TGTGCCAGCAGGGAGATGGATTTCGAGCAGTACTTC. This translates into CASREMDFEQYF. The entire variable domain, with the rest obtained from reference TRBV2 and TRBJ2-7, is as follows: EPEVTQTPSHQVTQMGQEVILRCVPISNHLYFYWYRQILGQKVEFLVSFYNNEISEKSEIFDDQFSVERPDGSNFTLKIRSTKLEDSAMYFCASREMDFEQYFGPGTRLTVT.

This chain joins TRBV5-6 and TRBJ2-5; 7 nucleotides agree with TRBD2. Judging by the DNA end, TRBJ2-7 fits better; the J call may be wrong. The CDR3 consists of 14 residues. CDR1 and CDR2 from the germline V gene are SGHDT and YYEEEE. CDR3 region: CASSPGASGYEQYF. The DNA for the CDR3 is TGTGCCAGCAGCCCCGGGGCTAGCGGCTACGAGCAGTACTTC.

This sequence joins TRBV6-5 and TRBJ2-1; D tentatively reads TRBD1 or TRBD2 (6 bases each). Trimming left V 1 base short and J 5 bases short, with 9 bases between. Germline V CDR1 and CDR2: MNHEY, SVGAGI. The CDR3 consists of 14 residues. CDR3 nucleotide sequence: TGTGCCAGCAGTTACTATCGGGGGCACAATGAGCAGTTCTTC. Its translation: CASSYYRGHNEQFF.

J is TRBJ2-2 and V is TRBV2, with 14 bases lining up with TRBD2. V shed 6 bases, J shed 5 bases, and the junction held 2 bases outside the gene matches. CDR1 and CDR2 from the germline V gene are SNHLY and FYNNEI. This CDR3 region has 15 residues. The CDR3 DNA follows: TGTGCCAGCAGGGGGACTAGCGGGAGTACCGGGGAGCTGTTTTTT. Translated: CASRGTSGSTGELFF.

This rearrangement joins TRBV4-1 to TRBJ1-6; possibly TRBD1 for D (6 bases). With 0 bases removed from V and 0 bases from J, the gap between germline ends came to 18 bases. The CDR3 spans 20 residues. In germline, CDR1 is MGHRA, CDR2 YSYEKL. The CDR3 loop is CASSQDSGVMGSSYNSPLHF. The CDR3 nucleotides are TGCGCCAGCAGCCAAGATTCAGGGGTGATGGGCAGCTCCTATAATTCACCCCTCCACTTT.

The chain is built from TRBV25-1 and TRBJ2-4; D not resolved. Germline assignment: CDR1 MGHDK and CDR2 SYGVNS. V lost 6 bases and J 6 bases, leaving 9 bases between the germline ends. The CDR3 runs 12 residues. This chain's CDR3 is CASRTDGNIQYF. In DNA, the CDR3 is TGTGCCAGCAGAACAGACGGAAACATTCAGTACTTC.

This chain links TRBV5-1 with TRBJ2-5; D possibly corresponds to TRBD2 (7 bases). V lost 0 bases and J lost 2, with 17 bases in between. This CDR3 has 17 residues. The V gene's germline CDR1 is SGHRS and CDR2 YFSETQ. For the CDR3, the DNA is TGCGCCAGCAGCTTGGATCCCGGGGGGCTTTCTCAAGAGACCCAGTACTTC. Amino acids: CASSLDPGGLSQETQYF.

The genes are TRBV6-1 and TRBJ2-3; perhaps D is TRBD1 or TRBD2 (5 bases each). V lost 10 bases and J 2 bases, leaving 13 bases between the germline ends. CDR1 is MNHNS, CDR2 SASEGT, per germline. There are 13 residues in the CDR3. CDR3 in DNA: TGTGCCACCCGGGACCTTCTCACAGATACGCAGTATTTT. Protein product: CATRDLLTDTQYF.

V is TRBV28 and J is TRBJ1-1; possibly TRBD1 for D (5 bases). Trimming removed 5 bases from V and 3 bases from J, with 19 bases in between. This CDR3 has 16 residues. CDR1 is MDHEN and CDR2 is SYDVKM in the germline V gene. The CDR3 DNA reads as TGTGCCAGCAGTGAAACCGGGACGGCCTCGGACACTGAAGCTTTCTTT. Its protein product is CASSETGTASDTEAFF. Full variable domain (remainder filled in from reference TRBV28 and TRBJ1-1): DVKVTQSSRYLVKRTGEKVFLECVQDMDHENMFWYRQDPGLGLRLIYFSYDVKMKEKGDIPEGYSVSREKKERFSLILESASTNQTSMYLCASSETGTASDTEAFFGQGTRLTVV.

The rearrangement joins TRBV29-1 to TRBJ2-3, with TRBD1 as a possible D gene (5 bases). This CDR3 is built from 17 residues. The germline V gene has CDR1 SQVTM and CDR2 ANQGSEA. Between the trimmed V and J ends, which lost 0 bases and 2 bases, there was a span of 18 bases. CDR3: CSVEDDLTGEVTDTQYF. The CDR3 coding sequence is TGCAGCGTTGAAGATGACTTAACAGGCGAAGTCACAGATACGCAGTATTTT.

V gene TRBV25-1 combines with J gene TRBJ1-1, with 8 bases matching TRBD1. Germline lookup yields CDR1 MGHDK and CDR2 SYGVNS. Trimming took 6 bases from V and 1 from J; bases not matched to a gene: 1. CDR3 size: 13 residues. CDR3 nucleotide sequence: TGTGCCAGCAGCGACAGGGGGAACACTGAAGCTTTCTTT. Encoded protein: CASSDRGNTEAFF.

The chain links TRBV7-3 to TRBJ1-1; D not certain. The V end was cut by 1 base, the J end by 2 bases, with 11 bases between. The CDR3 totals 15 residues. Looked up from germline, CDR1 is SGHTA and CDR2 is FQGTGA. As DNA, the CDR3 is TGTGCCAGCAGCTTAAATTCAGGTCCAAACACTGAAGCTTTCTTT. Amino acid sequence: CASSLNSGPNTEAFF.

The gene calls are TRBV18 and TRBJ2-7; TRBD1 agrees at 7 bases. V shed 6 bases and J 3 bases; nucleotides not matched to a gene: 5. There are 13 residues in the CDR3. Germline V gives CDR1 KGHSH, CDR2 LQKENI. This CDR3 reads CASSPAGGYEQYF. In DNA, the CDR3 is TGTGCCAGCTCGCCCGCAGGGGGCTACGAGCAGTACTTC.